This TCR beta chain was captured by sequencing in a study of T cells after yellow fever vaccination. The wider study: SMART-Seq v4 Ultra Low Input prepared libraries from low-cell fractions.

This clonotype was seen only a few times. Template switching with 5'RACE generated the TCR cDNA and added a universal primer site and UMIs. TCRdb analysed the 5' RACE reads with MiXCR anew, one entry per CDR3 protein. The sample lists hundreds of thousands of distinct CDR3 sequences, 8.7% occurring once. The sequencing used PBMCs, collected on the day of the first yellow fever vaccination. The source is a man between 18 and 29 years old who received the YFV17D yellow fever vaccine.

The CDR3 bases are TGTGCCAGCAGCGCCCTGGACAGGGCGGTGGGCACAGATACGCAGTATTTT. It codes for CASSALDRAVGTDTQYF. The chain couples TRBV5-4 to TRBJ2-3, with TRBD1 matching 8 bases. The germline V gene has CDR1 SGHNT and CDR2 YYREEE (reference sequence). With 4 bases clipped from V and 1 base from J, the junction kept 11 bases outside the gene matches. This CDR3 spans 17 amino acids.